This T cell receptor (beta chain) was profiled in a study of shared clonotypes between healthy human individuals. Germline V gives CDR1 SEHNR, CDR2 FQNEAQ (reference sequence). CDR3 length equals 17 residues. V dropped 5 bases and J dropped 1 base, with 17 bases sitting between them. TCRdb's table, derived via immunoSEQ multiplex PCR, lists solely in-frame clones and lacks some. In the table there are more than 400,000 clones, 70% to 85% of which are singletons. V gene TRBV7-9 combines with J gene TRBJ2-2; D uncertain. The sequence derives from a woman in her 40s in good health. Some clones in this sample may be carry-over from other donors' samples. The sample was PBMCs. CDR3 residues: CASSPPRAQKNTGELFF. As DNA, the CDR3 is TGTGCCAGCAGCCCTCCCCGGGCGCAGAAGAACACCGGGGAGCTGTTTTTT.